This is a list of T cell receptor beta chains from one sample in a study of cytomegalovirus exposure and HLA in healthy donors. Libraries were prepared by immunoSEQ multiplex PCR; TCRdb keeps only in-frame clonotypes and omits some of them. The sample contains about 98,000 clones, 70% to 80% of which appear only once. The sequenced sample was PBMCs. The receptor set was obtained from a male donor in good health and CMV-seropositive. Both conserved end residues are part of each CDR3.

TRBJ2-2 TRBV7-8 CASSSAPGQTTGELFF
TRBJ1-5 TRBV28 CASSLSAGSNQPQHF
TRBJ1-3 TRBV6-6 CASSPFSGNTIYF
TRBJ2-1 TRBV5-1 CASRLLEAGGQGEQFF
TRBJ2-3 TRBV4-2 CASSQVSLAGADTQYF
TRBJ2-7 TRBV7-9 CASTLRGSDYEQYF
TRBJ2-7 TRBV28 CASSHKTGGVHEQYF
TRBJ1-1 TRBV7-8 CASSFSSNTGLFRAFF
TRBJ2-3 TRBV5-1 CASSYGTPASTDTQYF
TRBJ2-5 TRBV15 CATSRANTEETQYF
TRBJ2-7 TRBV5-6 CASSELGGRIYEQYF
TRBJ1-1 TRBV19 CASSILQSLNMNTEAFF
TRBJ2-1 TRBV5-6 CASSSVGEGREQFF
TRBJ2-7 TRBV11-2 CASTPRQGTPTYEQYF
TRBJ1-1 TRBV6-5 CASSRANTEAFF
TRBJ2-5 TRBV11-2 CASSLERVETQYF
TRBJ1-2 TRBV7-8 CASSLAGANGYTF
TRBJ1-4 TRBV4-3 CASSQDMQGRTTNEKLFF
TRBJ1-2 TRBV5-1 CASSPLQGAGYGYTF
TRBJ1-3 TRBV13 CASSLGRSSGNTIYF
TRBJ2-3 TRBV29-1 CSVGQSTDTQYF
TRBJ1-2 TRBV28 CASSPQSQGLKNTF
TRBJ2-7 TRBV27 CASSWTGDYYEQYF
TRBJ1-2 TRBV18 CASSPPGTGYYGYTF
TRBJ2-7 TRBV7-9 CASSLVGAISLEEQYF
TRBJ2-7 TRBV27 CASSRLGTLSSYEQYF
TRBJ2-1 TRBV5-1 CASSLAGDYNEQFF
TRBJ2-3 TRBV7-9 CASSPGRAGVGDTQYF
TRBJ1-2 TRBV30 CAWSAPTGYRRGYTF
TRBJ2-7 TRBV5-4 CASSSPGGSSYEQYF
TRBJ2-5 TRBV5-8 CASSSGTSYQETQYF
TRBJ2-2 TRBV7-9 CASSQQGAGELFF
TRBJ2-5 TRBV14 CASSQDSGGGPQETQYF
TRBJ2-3 TRBV4-3 CASSPTANSGDTQYF
TRBJ1-1 TRBV13 CASSLWVRGLNTEAFF
TRBJ2-3 TRBV9 CASSSGSPGADTQYF
TRBJ1-1 TRBV29-1 CSVRHRGWNTEAFF
TRBJ2-3 TRBV4-2 CASSQVATSMDTQYF
TRBJ2-2 TRBV6-5 CASIAGGGTGELFF
TRBJ2-1 TRBV19 CASRLRDLANNEQFF
TRBJ2-7 TRBV28 CAIRGLAGDYEQYF
TRBJ2-1 TRBV7-3 CASSSLAGAYNEQFF
TRBJ2-4 TRBV9 CASSVGAGGGNIQYF
TRBJ1-3 TRBV9 CASSRQFLGNTIYF
TRBJ2-1 TRBV18 CASSRLLAGAYNEQFF
TRBJ2-1 TRBV2 CASTFSASGSGEQFF
TRBJ1-1 TRBV6-5 CASSLRDLGEAFF
TRBJ1-1 TRBV5-6 CASSRDTGQGWYSEAFF
TRBJ1-3 TRBV28 CASSLLDFGQGRAGNTIYF